This T cell receptor beta chain was captured in a study of molecular identifiers for immune sequencing clone quantification. TCR libraries were built in bulk with a published protocol and specific TCR primers. TCRdb analysed the PCR reads with MiXCR anew, one entry per CDR3 protein. The data hold some 320,000 distinct CDR3 sequences, with roughly 23% observed a single time. V lost 5 bases to trimming and J lost 9 bases, with 8 bases between them. Germline CDR1 is MNHEY and CDR2 is SMNVEV (reference sequence). CDR3 size: 11 residues. Sequenced sample: naive CD8+ T cells from blood, with Jurkat cell RNA spiked in. Subset in this sample: FACS-sorted CD8+CD4-CCR7+CD45RA+ naive T cells. The clonotype comes from a human donor in good health. Some libraries in this study had Jurkat cell RNA spiked in. This chain uses TRBV27 with TRBJ2-1; D uncertain. CDR3 DNA sequence: TGTGCCAGCAGTCACACAAGTGAGCAGTTCTTC. This sequence encodes CASSHTSEQFF.